This entry lists 17 T cell receptor beta chains sequenced from one sample in a study of glioma-infiltrating T cells after dendritic cell vaccination. Time point indicated: after dendritic cell vaccination, including at tumor progression/relapse. Sequencing used immunoSEQ multiplex PCR; TCRdb keeps in-frame clones, though not all of them. This repertoire shows 90,000 to 140,000 clones, almost 90% found once; its top ten account for more than 2.5%. This material consisted of blood, taken after dendritic cell vaccination. These receptor sequences come from a human donor with glioblastoma.

The chain has TRBV19 and TRBJ2-7; D is undetermined. The CDR3 length is 11 residues. Germline V CDR1 and CDR2: LNHDA, SQIVND (reference sequence). Trimming removed 5 bases at V and 2 bases at J, with 4 bases between. The CDR3 DNA reads TGTGCCAGTAGTTCAGCCTACGAGCAGTACTTC. It encodes CASSSAYEQYF.

The rearrangement uses TRBV14 and TRBJ1-2; D unclear. Per germline, CDR1 SGHDN and CDR2 FVKESK. The CDR3 consists of 15 residues. The ends were cut back, 1 base at V and 5 bases at J, with 14 bases in the middle. The DNA for the CDR3 is TGTGCCAGCAGCCAAGGAGGGCCCTTTGGGTATGGCTACACCTTC. Translation gives CASSQGGPFGYGYTF.

V usage is TRBV5-4 and J usage is TRBJ2-6; TRBD1 aligns across 8 bases. CDR1 SGHNT and CDR2 YYREEE come from the germline V gene (reference sequence). J gave up 4 bases and V 4 bases, and 10 bases lay outside the gene matches. The length of the CDR3 is 17 residues. DNA for the CDR3: TGTGCCAGCAGCCCGGCGGGACAGGCGGGCGGGGCCAACGTCCTGACTTTC. Amino acid sequence: CASSPAGQAGGANVLTF.

This clone was detected only once. The V call is TRBV7-8, the J call TRBJ1-1, with D unclear. CDR1 and CDR2 from the germline V gene are SGHVS and FQNEAQ. Trimming took 2 bases from V and 5 from J, leaving 18 bases between them. CDR3 length equals 16 residues. The DNA for the CDR3 is TGTGCCAGCAGCTTATTCTCGGTTCTGGCGGGGACTGAAGCTTTCTTT. It yields the protein CASSLFSVLAGTEAFF.

Only one count was recorded for this clone. The gene calls are TRBV27 and TRBJ2-7; TRBD1 matches at 8 bases. The CDR3 is 15 residues long. Germline V gives CDR1 MNHEY, CDR2 SMNVEV (reference sequence). The trim removed 5 bases at V and 3 bases at J, leaving 9 bases unmatched. CDR3 coding DNA: TGTGCCAGCAGTAGGGACAGGACCGTTGGCTACGAGCAGTACTTC. Its translation: CASSRDRTVGYEQYF.

About this clone: Different DNA sequences within this sample yield the same CDR3. The chain couples TRBV4-2 to TRBJ2-7, with 9 positions matching TRBD2. V lost 3 bases to trimming and J lost 1 base; unmatched junction nucleotides: 7. The CDR3 contains 16 residues. CDR1 LGHNA and CDR2 YNFKEQ come from the germline V gene. The CDR3 coding sequence is TGTGCCAGCAGCCAGGTGACTAGCGGATTATCCTACGAGCAGTACTTC. Translating it yields CASSQVTSGLSYEQYF.

The chain has TRBV30 and TRBJ2-1; 7 nucleotides align to TRBD1. Trimming at V came to 7 bases and at J to 6 bases, leaving 12 bases not matched to a gene. In germline, CDR1 is GTSNPN, CDR2 SVGIG (reference sequence). The CDR3 loop spans 14 amino acids. Here the CDR3 reads CASHRQGQVNEQFF. The DNA for the CDR3 is TGTGCCTCACACAGACAGGGCCAGGTCAATGAGCAGTTCTTC.

This chain connects TRBV4-1 to TRBJ1-2; D is ambiguous. V was trimmed by 1 base and J by 14 bases, leaving 23 bases between them. Germline CDR1 is MGHRA and CDR2 is YSYEKL. The CDR3 consists of 15 residues. In DNA form, the CDR3 reads TGCGCCAGCAGCCAAGGCTCCCAGGACCCGCTTGGGAGGACCTTC. It is translated as CASSQGSQDPLGRTF.

The chain links TRBV9 to TRBJ1-2, with 10 bases that match TRBD1. With V trimmed by 2 bases and J by 3 bases, 1 base remained unmatched. Germline assignment: CDR1 SGDLS and CDR2 YYNGEE. CDR3 length equals 14 residues. In DNA form, the CDR3 reads TGTGCCAGCAGCGTCGGACAGGGGGACTATGGCTACACCTTC. It specifies CASSVGQGDYGYTF.

This sequence joins TRBV5-1 and TRBJ1-6; TRBD1 might be the D (5 bases). V lost 0 bases and J 8 bases, leaving 12 bases between the germline ends. CDR3 length: 15 amino acids. Germline values: CDR1 SGHRS, CDR2 YFSETQ. The CDR3 DNA reads as TGCGCCAGCAGCTTGGAAGCACCGGGGGATTCACCCCTCCACTTT. This codes for CASSLEAPGDSPLHF.

This clone is a singleton in its sample. The rearrangement joins TRBV6-5 to TRBJ2-1; D possibly corresponds to TRBD2 (6 bases). V shed 7 bases and J shed 8 bases, with 9 bases lying between them. This CDR3 spans 11 amino acids. From germline, CDR1 is MNHEY and CDR2 SVGAGI. The CDR3 protein is CASTRGDEQFF. The CDR3, as DNA: TGTGCCAGCACCCGCGGGGATGAGCAGTTCTTC.

The rearrangement joins TRBV30 to TRBJ2-2, with D perhaps matching TRBD1 (5 bases). CDR3 length: 13 amino acids. Germline loops: CDR1 GTSNPN, CDR2 SVGIG (reference sequence). The V end lost 4 bases, the J end lost 7 bases, and 13 bases lay between the germline ends. For the CDR3, the DNA is TGTGCCTGGAACGCTAGGGGTGGCGGGGAGCTGTTTTTT. Amino acid sequence: CAWNARGGGELFF.

The chain uses TRBV19 and TRBJ2-5; tentative D call: TRBD1 (6 bases). Germline loops: CDR1 LNHDA, CDR2 SQIVND (reference sequence). V was clipped by 6 bases and J by 5 bases, with 16 bases between them. The CDR3 totals 14 residues. The CDR3, as DNA: TGTGCCAGTAGGAACAGGGTTGGTTGGGAGACCCAGTACTTC. This gives the protein CASRNRVGWETQYF.

This chain uses TRBV6-6 with TRBJ2-1; TRBD2 matches at 10 bases. The CDR3 runs 15 residues. Germline V lookup: CDR1 MNHNY, CDR2 SVGAGI (reference sequence). The trim removed 6 bases at V and 8 bases at J, leaving 10 bases unmatched. Here the CDR3 DNA reads TGTGCCAGCAGCGATATAGCGGGAGGCACCGATGAGCAGTTCTTC. Its translation is CASSDIAGGTDEQFF.

The chain couples TRBV11-2 to TRBJ1-1; 8 nucleotides line up with TRBD1. There are 13 residues in the CDR3. Germline values: CDR1 SGHAT, CDR2 FQNNGV. Trimming removed 5 bases from V and 5 bases from J; junction bases left unmatched: 4. CDR3 residues: CASSPDRATEAFF. CDR3 bases: TGTGCCAGCAGCCCGGACAGGGCAACTGAAGCTTTCTTT.

The chain uses TRBV30 and TRBJ2-3; weak D call: TRBD1 (5 bases). CDR3 length: 15 amino acids. Trimming removed 2 bases at V and 4 bases at J, with 16 bases between. From germline, CDR1 is GTSNPN and CDR2 SVGIG (reference sequence). The CDR3 sequence: CAWSLRGLGADTQYF. CDR3 coding DNA: TGTGCCTGGAGTCTAAGGGGCCTAGGGGCAGATACGCAGTATTTT.

This clone showed up just once. The chain couples TRBV5-1 to TRBJ2-3; D unclear. The CDR3 sequence is 14 residues long. The V gene's germline CDR1 is SGHRS and CDR2 YFSETQ. Deletions cut 4 bases from V and 2 bases from J, with 11 bases between. The CDR3 bases are TGCGCCAGCAGCGCGACATCTTACACAGATACGCAGTATTTT. It codes for CASSATSYTDTQYF.